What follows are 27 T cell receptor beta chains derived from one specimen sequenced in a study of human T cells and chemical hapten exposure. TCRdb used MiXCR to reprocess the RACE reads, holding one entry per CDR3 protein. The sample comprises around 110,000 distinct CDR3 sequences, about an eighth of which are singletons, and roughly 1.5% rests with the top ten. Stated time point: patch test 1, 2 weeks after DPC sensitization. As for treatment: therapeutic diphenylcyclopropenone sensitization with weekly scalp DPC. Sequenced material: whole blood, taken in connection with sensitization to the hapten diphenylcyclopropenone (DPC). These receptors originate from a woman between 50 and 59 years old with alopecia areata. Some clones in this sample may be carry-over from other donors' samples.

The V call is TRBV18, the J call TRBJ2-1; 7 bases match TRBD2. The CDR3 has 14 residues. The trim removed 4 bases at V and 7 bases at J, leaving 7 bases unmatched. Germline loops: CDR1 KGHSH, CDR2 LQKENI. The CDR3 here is CASSLGLDLNEQFF. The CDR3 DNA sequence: TGTGCCAGCTCACTCGGACTAGATCTAAATGAGCAGTTCTTC.

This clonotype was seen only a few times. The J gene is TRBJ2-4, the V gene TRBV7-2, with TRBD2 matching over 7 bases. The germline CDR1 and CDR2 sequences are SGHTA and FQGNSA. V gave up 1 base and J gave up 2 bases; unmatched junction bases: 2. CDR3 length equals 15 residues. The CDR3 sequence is CASSLGGGSKNIQYF. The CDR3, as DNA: TGTGCCAGCAGCTTAGGCGGGGGATCCAAAAACATTCAGTACTTC.

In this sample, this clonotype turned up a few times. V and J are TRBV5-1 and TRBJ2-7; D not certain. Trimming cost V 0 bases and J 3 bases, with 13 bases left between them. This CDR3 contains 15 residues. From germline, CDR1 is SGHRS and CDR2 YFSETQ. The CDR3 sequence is CASSLVNDALYEQYF. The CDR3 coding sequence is TGCGCCAGCAGCTTGGTAAACGATGCCCTCTACGAGCAGTACTTC.

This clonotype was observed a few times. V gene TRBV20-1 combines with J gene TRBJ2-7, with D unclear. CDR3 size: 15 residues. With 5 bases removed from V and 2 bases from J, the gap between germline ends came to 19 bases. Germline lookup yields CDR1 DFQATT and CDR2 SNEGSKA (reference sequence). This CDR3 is CSAVYTDQAPYEQYF. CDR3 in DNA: TGCAGTGCTGTCTATACGGACCAAGCGCCCTACGAGCAGTACTTC.

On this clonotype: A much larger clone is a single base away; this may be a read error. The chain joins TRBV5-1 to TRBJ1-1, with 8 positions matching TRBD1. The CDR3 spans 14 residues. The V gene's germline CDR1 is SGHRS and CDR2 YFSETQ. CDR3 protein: CASSVSTGDTGAFF. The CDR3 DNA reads TGCGCCAGCAGCGTGTCGACAGGGGACACTGGAGCTTTCTTT.

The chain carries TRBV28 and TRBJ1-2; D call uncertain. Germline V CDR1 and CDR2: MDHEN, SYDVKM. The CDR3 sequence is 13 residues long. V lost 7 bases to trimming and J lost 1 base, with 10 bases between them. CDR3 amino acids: CASTVGGNYGYTF. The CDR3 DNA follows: TGTGCCAGCACCGTAGGAGGTAACTATGGCTACACCTTC.

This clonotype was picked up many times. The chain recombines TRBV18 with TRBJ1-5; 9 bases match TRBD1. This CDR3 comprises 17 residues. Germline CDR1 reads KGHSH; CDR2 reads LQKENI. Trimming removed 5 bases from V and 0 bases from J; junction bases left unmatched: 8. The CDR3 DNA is TGTGCCAGCTCAAAGGGACAGGGAACGTATAGCAATCAGCCCCAGCATTTT. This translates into CASSKGQGTYSNQPQHF.

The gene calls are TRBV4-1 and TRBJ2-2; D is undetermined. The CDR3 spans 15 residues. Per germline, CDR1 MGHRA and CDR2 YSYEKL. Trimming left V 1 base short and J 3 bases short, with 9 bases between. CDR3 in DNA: TGCGCCAGCAGCCAAGCCTTACTTGACACCGGGGAGCTGTTTTTT. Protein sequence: CASSQALLDTGELFF.

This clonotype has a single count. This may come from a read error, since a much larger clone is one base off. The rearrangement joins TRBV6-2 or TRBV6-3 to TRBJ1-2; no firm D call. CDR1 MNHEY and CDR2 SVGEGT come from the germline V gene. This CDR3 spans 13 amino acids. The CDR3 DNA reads TGTGCCAGCAGCCTTGTAAAGTTCTATGGCTACAACTTC. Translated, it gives CASSLVKFYGYNF.

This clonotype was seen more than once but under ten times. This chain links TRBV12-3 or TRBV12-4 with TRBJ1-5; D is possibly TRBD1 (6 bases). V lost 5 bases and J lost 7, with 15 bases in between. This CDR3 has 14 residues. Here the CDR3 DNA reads TGTGCCAGCAGTCTGGGGGGGCCTTTCCAGCCCCAGCATTTT. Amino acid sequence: CASSLGGPFQPQHF.

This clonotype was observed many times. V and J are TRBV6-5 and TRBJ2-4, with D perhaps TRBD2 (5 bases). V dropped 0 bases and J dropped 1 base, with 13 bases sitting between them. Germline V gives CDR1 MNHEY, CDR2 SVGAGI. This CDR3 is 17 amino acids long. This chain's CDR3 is CASSYSIAVAAKNIQYF. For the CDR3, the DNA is TGTGCCAGCAGTTACTCGATAGCTGTAGCGGCCAAAAACATTCAGTACTTC.

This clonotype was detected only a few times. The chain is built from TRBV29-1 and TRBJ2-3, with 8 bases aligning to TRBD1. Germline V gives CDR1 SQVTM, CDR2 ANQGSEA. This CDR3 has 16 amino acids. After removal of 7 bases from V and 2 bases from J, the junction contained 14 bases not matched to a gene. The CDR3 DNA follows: TGCAGCGCCATACCCTCCACAGGGGGTCACACAGATACGCAGTATTTT. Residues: CSAIPSTGGHTDTQYF.

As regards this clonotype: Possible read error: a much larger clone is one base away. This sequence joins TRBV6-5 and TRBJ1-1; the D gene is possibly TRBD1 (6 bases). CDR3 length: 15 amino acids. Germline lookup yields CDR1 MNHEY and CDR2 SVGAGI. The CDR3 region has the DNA TGTGCCAGCAGTGAACACAGGGTCCAGGGCACTGAAGTTTTCTTT. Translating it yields CASSEHRVQGTEVFF.

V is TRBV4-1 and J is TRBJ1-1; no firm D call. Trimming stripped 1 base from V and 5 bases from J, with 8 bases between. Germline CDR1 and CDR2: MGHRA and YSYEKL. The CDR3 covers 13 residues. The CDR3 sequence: CASSQGERTEAFF. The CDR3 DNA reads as TGCGCCAGCAGCCAAGGAGAGAGGACTGAAGCTTTCTTT.

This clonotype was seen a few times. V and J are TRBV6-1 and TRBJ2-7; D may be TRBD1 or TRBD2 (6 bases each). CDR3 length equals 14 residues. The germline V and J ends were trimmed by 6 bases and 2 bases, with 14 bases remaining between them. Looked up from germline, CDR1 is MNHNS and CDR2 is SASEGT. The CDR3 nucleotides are TGTGCCAGCAGGGAGGGGGACAAGACCTACGAGCAGTACTTC. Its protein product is CASREGDKTYEQYF.

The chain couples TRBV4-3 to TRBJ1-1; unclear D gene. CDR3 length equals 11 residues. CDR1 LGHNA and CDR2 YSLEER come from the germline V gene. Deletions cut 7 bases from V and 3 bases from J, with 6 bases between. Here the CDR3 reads CASTGYTEAFF. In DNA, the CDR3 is TGCGCCAGCACCGGGTACACTGAAGCTTTCTTT.

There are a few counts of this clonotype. CDR3 nucleotide sequence: TGTGCCAGCATCTCTGCGGGAGCAGGCGCAGATACGCAGTATTTT. Protein: CASISAGAGADTQYF. This sequence joins TRBV6-1 and TRBJ2-3; 7 nucleotides align to TRBD2. J was trimmed by 4 bases and V by 7 bases; bases with no gene match: 11. CDR1 is MNHNS and CDR2 is SASEGT in the germline V gene. This CDR3 region has 15 residues.

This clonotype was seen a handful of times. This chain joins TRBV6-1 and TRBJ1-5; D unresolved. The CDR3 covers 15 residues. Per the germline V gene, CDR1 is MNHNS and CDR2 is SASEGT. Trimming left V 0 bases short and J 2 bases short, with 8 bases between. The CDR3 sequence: CASSEASGGNQPQHF. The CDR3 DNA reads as TGTGCCAGCAGTGAAGCCAGTGGCGGCAATCAGCCCCAGCATTTT.

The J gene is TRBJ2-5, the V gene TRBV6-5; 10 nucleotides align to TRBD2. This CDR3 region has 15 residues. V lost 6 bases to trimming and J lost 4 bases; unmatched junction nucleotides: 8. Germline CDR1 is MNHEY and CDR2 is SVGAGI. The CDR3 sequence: CASRVAGGNVETQYF. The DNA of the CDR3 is TGTGCCAGCAGAGTAGCGGGGGGTAATGTAGAGACCCAGTACTTC.

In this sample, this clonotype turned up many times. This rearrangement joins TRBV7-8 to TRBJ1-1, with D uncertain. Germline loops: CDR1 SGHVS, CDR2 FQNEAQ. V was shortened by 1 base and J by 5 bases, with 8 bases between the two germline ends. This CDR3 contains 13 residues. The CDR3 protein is CASSLDLTTEAFF. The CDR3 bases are TGTGCCAGCAGCTTAGACCTGACTACTGAAGCTTTCTTT.

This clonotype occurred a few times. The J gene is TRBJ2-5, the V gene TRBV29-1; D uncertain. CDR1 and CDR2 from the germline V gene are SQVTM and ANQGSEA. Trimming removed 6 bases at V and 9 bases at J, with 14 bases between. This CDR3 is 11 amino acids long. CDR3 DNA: TGCAGCGTCGTGAAATATGAGGCCCAGTACTTC. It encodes CSVVKYEAQYF. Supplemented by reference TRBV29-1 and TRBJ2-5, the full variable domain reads SAVISQKPSRDICQRGTSLTIQCQVDSQVTMMFWYRQQPGQSLTLIATANQGSEATYESGFVIDKFPISRPNLTFSTLTVSNMSPEDSSIYLCSVVKYEAQYFGPGTRLLVL.

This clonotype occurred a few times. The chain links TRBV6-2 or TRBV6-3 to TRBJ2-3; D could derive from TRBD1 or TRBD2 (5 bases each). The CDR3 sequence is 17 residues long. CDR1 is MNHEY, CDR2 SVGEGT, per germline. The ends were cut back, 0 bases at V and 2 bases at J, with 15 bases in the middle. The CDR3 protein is CASSYSLGGTATDTQYF. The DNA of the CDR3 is TGTGCCAGCAGTTACTCCCTGGGTGGGACGGCCACAGATACGCAGTATTTT.

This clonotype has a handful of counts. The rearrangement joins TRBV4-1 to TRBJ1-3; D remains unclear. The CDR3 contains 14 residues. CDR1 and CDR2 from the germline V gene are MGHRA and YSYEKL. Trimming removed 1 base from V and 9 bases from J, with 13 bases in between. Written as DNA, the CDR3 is TGCGCCAGCAGCCAAGGTGAAGTTGCGAGCACCATATATTTT. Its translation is CASSQGEVASTIYF.

In DNA, the CDR3 is TGTGCCAGCAGTCCCACAGGGGTCTACGAGCAGTACTTC. Translated: CASSPTGVYEQYF. The rearrangement uses TRBV7-6 and TRBJ2-7; TRBD1 agrees at 7 bases. With 6 bases clipped from V and 3 bases from J, the junction kept 5 bases outside the gene matches. The CDR3 is 13 amino acids. CDR1 is SGHVS and CDR2 is FNYEAQ in the germline V gene.

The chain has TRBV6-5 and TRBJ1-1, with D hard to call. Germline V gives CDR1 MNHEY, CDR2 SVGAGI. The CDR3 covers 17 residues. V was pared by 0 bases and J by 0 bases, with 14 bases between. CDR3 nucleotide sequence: TGTGCCAGCAGTTACTCGAGGACCATGGGAATGAACACTGAAGCTTTCTTT. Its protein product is CASSYSRTMGMNTEAFF.

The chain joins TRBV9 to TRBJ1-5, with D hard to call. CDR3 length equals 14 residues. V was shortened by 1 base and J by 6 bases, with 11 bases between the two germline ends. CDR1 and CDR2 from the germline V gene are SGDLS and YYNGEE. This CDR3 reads CASSVSVGVQPQHF. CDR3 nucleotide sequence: TGTGCCAGCAGCGTATCAGTGGGAGTTCAGCCCCAGCATTTT.

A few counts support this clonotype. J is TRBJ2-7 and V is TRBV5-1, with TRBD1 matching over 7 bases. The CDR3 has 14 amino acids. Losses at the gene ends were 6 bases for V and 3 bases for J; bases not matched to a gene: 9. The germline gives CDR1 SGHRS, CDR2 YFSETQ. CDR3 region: CASKPGTVDYEQYF. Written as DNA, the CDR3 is TGCGCCAGCAAACCCGGGACAGTAGACTACGAGCAGTACTTC.